This T cell receptor (beta chain) was sequenced during a study of CD8+CD57+ T cells in acquired aplastic anemia. Sequencing was done on patients that had shown CD8+CD57+ cell expansion by flow cytometry. This clonotype was observed many times. J was trimmed by 3 bases and V by 6 bases; bases with no gene match: 8. The CDR3 runs to 16 residues. The template used for profiling TCR beta VDJ and CDR3 was genomic DNA. In TCRdb, the reads were re-called with MiXCR into one record per CDR3 protein. Of under 200,000 distinct CDR3 sequences listed, approximately 52% are singletons. The sequencing sample was made of sorted CD4+, CD8+, or CD8+CD57+ T cells (not recorded which) from PBMCs. The chain employs TRBV12-3 or TRBV12-4 and TRBJ2-3; 11 bases align to TRBD2. This receptor was obtained from a human donor with aplastic anemia. The CDR3 sequence is CASRQYSGGGTDTQYF. CDR3 nucleotide sequence: TGTGCCAGCAGACAGTATAGCGGGGGGGGGACAGATACGCAGTATTTT.